Reported below is one TCR beta chain. The antigen remains unidentified. The primer mix had 52 TRBV and 13 TRBJ primers. TCRdb's table, derived via immunoSEQ multiplex PCR, lists solely in-frame clones and lacks some. The profile shows 21,000 or so clones, 90% to 95% of them singletons. Patients aged 2 to 39 years had fewer naive and more memory CD4+ and CD8+ T cells. These data originate in a study of regulatory T cells. Study outcomes and limitations: Patient repertoires had restricted TRB V-J pairs and skewed V and J usage, most in Tregs.

The V gene's germline CDR1 is MDHEN and CDR2 SYDVKM. Trimming cost V 3 bases and J 3 bases, with 16 bases left between them. This CDR3 spans 16 amino acids. The sample comprised CD8+ T cells sorted from blood. The TCR sequence derives from a child aged 2 to 15 with CD3G deficiency. This sequence joins TRBV28 and TRBJ2-3; D uncertain. The CDR3 DNA is TGTGCCAGCAGTTTCCAGGTCCGGCTGGGAACAGATACGCAGTATTTT. This codes for CASSFQVRLGTDTQYF.